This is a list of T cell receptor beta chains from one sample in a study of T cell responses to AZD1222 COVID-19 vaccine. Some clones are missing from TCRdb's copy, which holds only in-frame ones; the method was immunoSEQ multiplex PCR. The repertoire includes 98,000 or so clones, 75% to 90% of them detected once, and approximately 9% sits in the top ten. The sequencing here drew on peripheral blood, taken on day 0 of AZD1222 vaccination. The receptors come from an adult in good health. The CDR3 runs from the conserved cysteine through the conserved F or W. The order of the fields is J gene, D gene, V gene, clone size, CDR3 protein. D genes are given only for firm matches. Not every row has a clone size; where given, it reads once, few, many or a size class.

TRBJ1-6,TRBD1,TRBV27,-,CASSGLRGRSPLHF
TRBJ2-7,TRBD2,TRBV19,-,CASSPGLAGAGYEQYF
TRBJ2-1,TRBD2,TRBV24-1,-,CATSEWSASGSYNEQFF
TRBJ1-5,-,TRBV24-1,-,CATSVPGDNQPQHF
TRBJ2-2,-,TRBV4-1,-,CASSQGTANTGELFF
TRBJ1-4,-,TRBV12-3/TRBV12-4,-,CASSFPYEKLFF
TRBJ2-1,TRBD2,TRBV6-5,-,CASSFGLAVEQFF
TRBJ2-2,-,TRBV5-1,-,CASSASGGTGELFF
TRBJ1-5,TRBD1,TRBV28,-,CASSLVGTGNQPQHF
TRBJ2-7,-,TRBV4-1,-,CASSQERGYEQYF
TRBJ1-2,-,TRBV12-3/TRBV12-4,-,CASSFSGGYGYTF
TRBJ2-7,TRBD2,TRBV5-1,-,CASSSQAGSSYEQYF
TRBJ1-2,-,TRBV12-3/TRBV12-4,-,CASSLFNYGYTF
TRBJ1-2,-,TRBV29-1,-,CSVWGGPEGDYGYTF
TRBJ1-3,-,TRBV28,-,CASTGQIGNTIYF
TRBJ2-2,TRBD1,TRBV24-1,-,CATSAGSGQGYTGELFF
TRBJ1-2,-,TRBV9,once,CASNVGGRSYGYTF
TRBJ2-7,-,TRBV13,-,CASSLHREKNEQYF
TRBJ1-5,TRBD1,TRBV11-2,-,CASSLGQGALGNQPQHF
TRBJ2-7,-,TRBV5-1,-,CASSLEPRLGEQYF
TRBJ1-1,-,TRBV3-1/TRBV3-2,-,CASSQGRAEAFF
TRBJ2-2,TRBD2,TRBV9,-,CASSVSGGAGGELFF
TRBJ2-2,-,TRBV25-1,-,CASSEPQQSPTGELFF
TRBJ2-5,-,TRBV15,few,CATSRDSGHETQYF
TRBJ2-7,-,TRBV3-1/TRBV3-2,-,CASSQGLAGAYEQYF
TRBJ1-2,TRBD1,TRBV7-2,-,CASSLSTGDGYTF
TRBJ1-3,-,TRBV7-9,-,CASSPTTARSGNTIYF
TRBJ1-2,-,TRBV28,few,CASSGAGGRRGNYGYTF
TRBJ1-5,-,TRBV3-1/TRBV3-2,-,CASSQAAGGGQHF
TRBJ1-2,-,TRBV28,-,CASRLDQRGYGYTF
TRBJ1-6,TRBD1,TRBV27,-,CASSLIQGDSPLHF
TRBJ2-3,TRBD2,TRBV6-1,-,CASSANRAGAGNTQYF
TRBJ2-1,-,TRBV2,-,CASTLGRAEQFF